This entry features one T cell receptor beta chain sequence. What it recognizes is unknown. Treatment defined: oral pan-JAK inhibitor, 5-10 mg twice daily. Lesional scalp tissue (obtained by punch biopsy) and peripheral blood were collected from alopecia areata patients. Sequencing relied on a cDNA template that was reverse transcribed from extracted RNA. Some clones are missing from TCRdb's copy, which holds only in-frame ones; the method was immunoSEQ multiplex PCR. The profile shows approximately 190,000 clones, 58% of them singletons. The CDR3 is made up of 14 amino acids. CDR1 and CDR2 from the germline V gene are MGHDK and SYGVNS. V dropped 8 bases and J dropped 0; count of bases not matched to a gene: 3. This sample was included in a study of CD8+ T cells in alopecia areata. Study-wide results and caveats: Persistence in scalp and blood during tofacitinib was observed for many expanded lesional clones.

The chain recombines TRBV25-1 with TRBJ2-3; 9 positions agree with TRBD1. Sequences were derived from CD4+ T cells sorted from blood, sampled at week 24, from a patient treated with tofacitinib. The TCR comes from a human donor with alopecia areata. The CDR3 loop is CASSGTGSTDTQYF. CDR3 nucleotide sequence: TGTGCCAGCTCAGGGACAGGGAGCACAGATACGCAGTATTTT.